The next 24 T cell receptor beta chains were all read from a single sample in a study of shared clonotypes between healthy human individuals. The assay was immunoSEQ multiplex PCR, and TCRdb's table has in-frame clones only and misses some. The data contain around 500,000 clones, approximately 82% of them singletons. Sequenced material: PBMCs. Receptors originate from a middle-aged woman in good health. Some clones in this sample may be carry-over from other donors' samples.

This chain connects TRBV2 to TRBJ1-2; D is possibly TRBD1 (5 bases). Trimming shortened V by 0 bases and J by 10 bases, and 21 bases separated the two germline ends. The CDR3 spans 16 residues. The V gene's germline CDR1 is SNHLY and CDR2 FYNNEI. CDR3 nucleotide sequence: TGTGCCAGCAGTGAAGCGCTTGGGCAGGGCCCGGTTGACTACACCTTC. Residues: CASSEALGQGPVDYTF.

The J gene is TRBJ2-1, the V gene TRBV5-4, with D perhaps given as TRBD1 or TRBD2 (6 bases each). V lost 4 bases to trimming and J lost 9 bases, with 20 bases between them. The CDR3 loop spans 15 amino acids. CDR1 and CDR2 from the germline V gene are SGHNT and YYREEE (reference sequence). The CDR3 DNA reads TGTGCCAGCAGCAGGTTAGGGGGAGCGGGCGGTGAGCAGTTCTTC. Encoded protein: CASSRLGGAGGEQFF.

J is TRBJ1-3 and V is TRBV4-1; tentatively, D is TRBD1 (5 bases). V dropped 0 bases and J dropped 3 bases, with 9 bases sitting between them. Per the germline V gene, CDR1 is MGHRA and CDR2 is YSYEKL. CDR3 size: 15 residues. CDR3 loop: CASSQEQGGGNTIYF. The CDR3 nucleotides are TGCGCCAGCAGCCAAGAGCAGGGAGGTGGAAACACCATATATTTT.

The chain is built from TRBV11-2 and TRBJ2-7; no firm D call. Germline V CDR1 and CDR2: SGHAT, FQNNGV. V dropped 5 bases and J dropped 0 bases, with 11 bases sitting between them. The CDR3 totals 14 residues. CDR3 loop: CASSRTLPSYEQYF. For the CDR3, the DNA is TGTGCCAGCAGCCGGACGTTGCCCTCCTACGAGCAGTACTTC. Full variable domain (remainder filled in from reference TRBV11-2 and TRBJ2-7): EAGVAQSPRYKIIEKRQSVAFWCNPISGHATLYWYQQILGQGPKLLIQFQNNGVVDDSQLPKDRFSAERLKGVDSTLKIQPAKLEDSAVYLCASSRTLPSYEQYFGPGTRLTVT.

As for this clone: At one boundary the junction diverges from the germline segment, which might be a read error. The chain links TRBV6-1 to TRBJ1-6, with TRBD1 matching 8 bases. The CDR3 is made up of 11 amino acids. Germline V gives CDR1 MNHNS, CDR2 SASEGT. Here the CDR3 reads CASSEGGTGVF. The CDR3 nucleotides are TGTGCCAGCAGTGAAGGAGGGACAGGAGTTTTT.

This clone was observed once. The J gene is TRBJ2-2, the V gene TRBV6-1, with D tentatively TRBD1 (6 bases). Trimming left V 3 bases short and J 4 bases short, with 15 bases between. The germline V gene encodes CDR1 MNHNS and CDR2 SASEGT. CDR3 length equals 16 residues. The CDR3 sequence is CASSDLVTGSTGELFF. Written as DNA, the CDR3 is TGTGCCAGCAGTGATTTAGTTACAGGGTCCACCGGGGAGCTGTTTTTT.

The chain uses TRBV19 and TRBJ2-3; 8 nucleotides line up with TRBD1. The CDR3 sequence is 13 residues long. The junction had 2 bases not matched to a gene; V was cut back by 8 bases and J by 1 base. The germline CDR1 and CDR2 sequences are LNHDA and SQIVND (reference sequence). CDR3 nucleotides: TGTGCCAGTTCGGGACAGGGCACAGATACGCAGTATTTT. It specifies CASSGQGTDTQYF.

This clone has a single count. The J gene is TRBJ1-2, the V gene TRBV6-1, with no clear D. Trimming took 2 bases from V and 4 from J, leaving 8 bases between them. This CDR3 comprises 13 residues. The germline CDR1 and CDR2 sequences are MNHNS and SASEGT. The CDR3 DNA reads TGTGCCAGCAGTGAATCTGGAGTCTATGGCTACACCTTC. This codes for CASSESGVYGYTF.

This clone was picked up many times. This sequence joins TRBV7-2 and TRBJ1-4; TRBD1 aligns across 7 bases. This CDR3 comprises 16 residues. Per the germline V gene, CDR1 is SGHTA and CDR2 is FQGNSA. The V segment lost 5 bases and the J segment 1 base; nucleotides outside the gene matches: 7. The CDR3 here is CASSGRGQGTNEKLFF. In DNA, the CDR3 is TGTGCCAGCAGCGGAAGGGGGCAGGGAACTAATGAAAAACTGTTTTTT.

The CDR3 nucleotides are TGTGCCAGCATTGTACAGGGGGGCGCCTCAGCTTTCTTT. It codes for CASIVQGGASAFF. The chain recombines TRBV6-1 with TRBJ1-1; 8 positions match TRBD1. Germline lookup yields CDR1 MNHNS and CDR2 SASEGT. The CDR3 has 13 residues. The V and J ends lost 7 bases and 10 bases, in that order; junction bases with no gene match: 11.

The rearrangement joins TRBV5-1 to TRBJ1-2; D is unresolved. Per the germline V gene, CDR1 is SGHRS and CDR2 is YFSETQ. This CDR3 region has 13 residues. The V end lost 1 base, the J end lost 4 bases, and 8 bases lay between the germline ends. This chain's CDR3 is CASSLTPLYGYTF. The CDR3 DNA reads TGCGCCAGCAGCTTGACCCCTCTCTATGGCTACACCTTC. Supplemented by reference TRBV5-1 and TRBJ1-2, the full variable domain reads KAGVTQTPRYLIKTRGQQVTLSCSPISGHRSVSWYQQTPGQGLQFLFEYFSETQRNKGNFPGRFSGRQFSNSRSEMNVSTLELGDSALYLCASSLTPLYGYTFGSGTRLTVV.

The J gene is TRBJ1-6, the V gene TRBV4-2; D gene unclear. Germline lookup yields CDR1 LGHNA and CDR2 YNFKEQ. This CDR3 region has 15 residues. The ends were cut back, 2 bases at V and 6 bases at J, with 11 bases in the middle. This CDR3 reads CASSQNRATNSPLHF. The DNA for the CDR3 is TGTGCCAGCAGCCAAAACCGGGCCACTAATTCACCCCTCCACTTT.

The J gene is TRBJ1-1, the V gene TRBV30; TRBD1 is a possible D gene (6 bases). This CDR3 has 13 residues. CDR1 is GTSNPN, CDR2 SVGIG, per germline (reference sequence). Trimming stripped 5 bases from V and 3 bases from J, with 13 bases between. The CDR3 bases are TGTGCCTGGGAACTAGGGGGTGACACTGAAGCTTTCTTT. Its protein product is CAWELGGDTEAFF.

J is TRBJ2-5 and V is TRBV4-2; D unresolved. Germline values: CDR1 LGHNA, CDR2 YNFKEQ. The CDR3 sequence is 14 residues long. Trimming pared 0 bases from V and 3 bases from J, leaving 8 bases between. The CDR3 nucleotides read TGTGCCAGCAGCCAAGATCAACGGAAAGAGACCCAGTACTTC. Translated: CASSQDQRKETQYF.

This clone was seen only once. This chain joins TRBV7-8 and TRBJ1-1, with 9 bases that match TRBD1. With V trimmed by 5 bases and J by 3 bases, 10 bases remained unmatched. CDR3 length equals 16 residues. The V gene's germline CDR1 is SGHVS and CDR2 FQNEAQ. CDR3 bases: TGTGCCAGCAGCCCAATTAGGGGGGACAGGGACACTGAAGCTTTCTTT. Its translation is CASSPIRGDRDTEAFF.

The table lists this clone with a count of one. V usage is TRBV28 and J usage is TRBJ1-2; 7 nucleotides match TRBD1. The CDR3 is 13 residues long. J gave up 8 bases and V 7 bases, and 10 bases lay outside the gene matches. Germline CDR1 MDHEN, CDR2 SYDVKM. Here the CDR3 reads CASKGQSPGGYTF. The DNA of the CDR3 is TGTGCCAGCAAGGGACAGTCGCCCGGGGGCTACACCTTC.

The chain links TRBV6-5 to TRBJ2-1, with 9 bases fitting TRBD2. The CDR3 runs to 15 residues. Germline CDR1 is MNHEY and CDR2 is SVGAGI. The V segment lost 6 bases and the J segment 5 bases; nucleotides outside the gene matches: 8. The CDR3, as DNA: TGTGCCAGCAGCCTCGAGGTAGCGGGAGACAATGAGCAGTTCTTC. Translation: CASSLEVAGDNEQFF.

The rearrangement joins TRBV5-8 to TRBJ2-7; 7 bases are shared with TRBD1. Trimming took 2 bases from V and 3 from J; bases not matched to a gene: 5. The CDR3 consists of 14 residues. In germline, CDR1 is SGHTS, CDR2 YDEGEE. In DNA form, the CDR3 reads TGTGCCAGCAGCTTCGACAGGGCGAACTACGAGCAGTACTTC. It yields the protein CASSFDRANYEQYF.

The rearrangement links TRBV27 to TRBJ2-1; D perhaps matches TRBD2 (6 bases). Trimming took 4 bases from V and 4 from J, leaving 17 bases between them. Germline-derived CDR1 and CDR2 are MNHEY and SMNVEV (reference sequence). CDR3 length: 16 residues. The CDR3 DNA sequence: TGTGCCAGCAGTTCTGGGGGAGGAATTAAGTACAATGAGCAGTTCTTC. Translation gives CASSSGGGIKYNEQFF.

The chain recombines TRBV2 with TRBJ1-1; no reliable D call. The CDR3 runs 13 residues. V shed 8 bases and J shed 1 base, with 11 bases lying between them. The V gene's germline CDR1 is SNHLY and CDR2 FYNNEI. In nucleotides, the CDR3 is TGTGCCAGCCGGCTGCAGTGGAACACTGAAGCTTTCTTT. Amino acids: CASRLQWNTEAFF.

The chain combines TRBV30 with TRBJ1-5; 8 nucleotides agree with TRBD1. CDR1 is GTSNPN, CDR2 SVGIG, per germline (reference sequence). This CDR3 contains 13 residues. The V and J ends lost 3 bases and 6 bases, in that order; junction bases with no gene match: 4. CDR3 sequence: CAWSEDRVQPQHF. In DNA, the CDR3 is TGTGCCTGGAGCGAGGACAGGGTTCAGCCCCAGCATTTT. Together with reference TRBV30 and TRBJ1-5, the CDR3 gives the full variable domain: SQTIHQWPATLVQPVGSPLSLECTVEGTSNPNLYWYRQAAGRGLQLLFYSVGIGQISSEVPQNLSASRPQDRQFILSSKKLLLSDSGFYLCAWSEDRVQPQHFGDGTRLSIL.

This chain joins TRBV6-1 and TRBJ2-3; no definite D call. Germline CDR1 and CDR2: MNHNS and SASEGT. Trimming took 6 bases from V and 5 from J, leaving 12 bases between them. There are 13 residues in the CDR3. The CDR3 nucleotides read TGTGCCAGCAGCCCGCCCGCCGGAGATACGCAGTATTTT. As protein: CASSPPAGDTQYF.

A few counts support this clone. CDR3 bases: TGTGCCAGCAGCTTTAGGGGAGAGGGCACTGAAGCTTTCTTT. This gives the protein CASSFRGEGTEAFF. V usage is TRBV5-4 and J usage is TRBJ1-1; a possible D gene is TRBD1 (5 bases). This CDR3 comprises 14 residues. Trimming shortened V by 2 bases and J by 4 bases, and 12 bases separated the two germline ends. The germline V gene has CDR1 SGHNT and CDR2 YYREEE (reference sequence).

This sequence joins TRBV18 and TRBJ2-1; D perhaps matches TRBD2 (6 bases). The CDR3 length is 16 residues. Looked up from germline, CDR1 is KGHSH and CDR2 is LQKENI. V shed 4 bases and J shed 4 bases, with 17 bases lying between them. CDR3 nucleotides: TGTGCCAGCTCACGCCCCGGGGGAGACGGGTACAATGAGCAGTTCTTC. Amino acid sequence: CASSRPGGDGYNEQFF.